This TCR beta chain emerged from a study of blood T cells in healthy people across ages. PCR was performed a second time for about 7 to 11 cycles using a sample-barcoded 5' primer and a J-beta primer mix. TCRdb re-called the 5' RACE reads with MiXCR, one entry per CDR3 protein. The table records 650,000 to 800,000 distinct CDR3 sequences, around two fifths of them present only once. This CDR3 spans 16 amino acids. CDR1 is MNHEY and CDR2 is SVGAGI in the germline V gene. Trimming cost V 0 bases and J 10 bases, with 16 bases left between them. The chain is built from TRBV6-5 and TRBJ1-6; tentative D call: TRBD1 (5 bases). The clonotype comes from a man aged 60 to 69 in good health. What was sequenced was blood. This chain's CDR3 is CASSYSGWGSESPLHF. CDR3 sequence (DNA): TGTGCCAGCAGTTACTCGGGCTGGGGCTCCGAGTCACCCCTCCACTTT.